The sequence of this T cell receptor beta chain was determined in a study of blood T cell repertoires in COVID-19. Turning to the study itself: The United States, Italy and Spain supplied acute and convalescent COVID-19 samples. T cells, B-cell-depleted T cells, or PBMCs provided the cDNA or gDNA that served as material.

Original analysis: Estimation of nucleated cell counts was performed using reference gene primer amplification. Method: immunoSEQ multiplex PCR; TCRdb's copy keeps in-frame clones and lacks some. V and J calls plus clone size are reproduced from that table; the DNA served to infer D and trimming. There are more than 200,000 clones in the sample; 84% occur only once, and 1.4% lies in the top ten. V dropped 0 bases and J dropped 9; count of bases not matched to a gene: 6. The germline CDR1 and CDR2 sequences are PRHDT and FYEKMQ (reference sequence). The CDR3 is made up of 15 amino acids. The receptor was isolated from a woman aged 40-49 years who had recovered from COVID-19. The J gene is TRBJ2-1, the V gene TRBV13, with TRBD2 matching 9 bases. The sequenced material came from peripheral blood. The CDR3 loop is CASSLGWRGGGEQFF. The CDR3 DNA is TGTGCCAGCAGCTTAGGATGGCGGGGGGGCGGTGAGCAGTTCTTC.